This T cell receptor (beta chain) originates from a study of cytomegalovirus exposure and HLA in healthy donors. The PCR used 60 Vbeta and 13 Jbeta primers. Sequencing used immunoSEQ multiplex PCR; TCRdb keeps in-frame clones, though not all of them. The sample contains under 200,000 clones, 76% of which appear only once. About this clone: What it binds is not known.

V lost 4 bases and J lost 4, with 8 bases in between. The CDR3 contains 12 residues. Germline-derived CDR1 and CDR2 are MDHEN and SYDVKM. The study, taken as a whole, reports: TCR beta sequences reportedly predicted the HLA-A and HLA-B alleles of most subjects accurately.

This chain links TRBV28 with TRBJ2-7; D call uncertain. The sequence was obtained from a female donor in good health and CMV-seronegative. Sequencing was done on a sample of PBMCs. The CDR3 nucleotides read TGTGCCAGCAGTTCCCCAAATTACGAGCAGTACTTC. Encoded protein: CASSSPNYEQYF. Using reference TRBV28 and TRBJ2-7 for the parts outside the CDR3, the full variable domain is DVKVTQSSRYLVKRTGEKVFLECVQDMDHENMFWYRQDPGLGLRLIYFSYDVKMKEKGDIPEGYSVSREKKERFSLILESASTNQTSMYLCASSSPNYEQYFGPGTRLTVT.